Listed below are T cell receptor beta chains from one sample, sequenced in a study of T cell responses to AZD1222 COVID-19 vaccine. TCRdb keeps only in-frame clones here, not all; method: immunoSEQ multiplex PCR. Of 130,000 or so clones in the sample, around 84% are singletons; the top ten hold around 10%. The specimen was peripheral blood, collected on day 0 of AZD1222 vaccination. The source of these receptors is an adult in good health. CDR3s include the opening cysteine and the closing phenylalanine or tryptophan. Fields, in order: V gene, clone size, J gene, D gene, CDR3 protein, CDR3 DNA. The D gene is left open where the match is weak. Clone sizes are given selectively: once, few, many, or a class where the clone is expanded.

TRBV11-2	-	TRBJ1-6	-	CASSLENSPLHF	TGTGCCAGCAGCTTAGAAAATTCACCCCTCCACTTT
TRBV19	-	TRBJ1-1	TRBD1	CASSPRQGHTEAFF	TGTGCCAGTAGTCCAAGACAGGGACACACTGAAGCTTTCTTT
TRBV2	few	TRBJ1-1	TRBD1	CASSQGASEAFF	TGTGCCAGCAGTCAGGGGGCCAGTGAAGCTTTCTTT
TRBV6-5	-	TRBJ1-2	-	CASSYGRGDAWGYTF	TGTGCCAGCAGTTACGGTAGAGGGGATGCGTGGGGCTACACCTTC
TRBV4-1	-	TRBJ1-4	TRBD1	CASSLRPGQGTLLLF	TGCGCCAGCAGCCTTCGACCGGGACAGGGCACCCTTCTGCTTTTT
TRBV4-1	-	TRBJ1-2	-	CASSQDGQPLYGYTF	TGCGCCAGCAGCCAAGATGGTCAACCCCTCTATGGCTACACCTTC
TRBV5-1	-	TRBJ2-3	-	CASSLSAETDTQYF	TGCGCCAGCAGCTTGTCAGCGGAGACAGATACGCAGTATTTT
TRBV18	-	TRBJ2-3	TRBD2	CASSPRTSGEDTQYF	TGTGCCAGCTCGCCGCGGACTAGCGGCGAAGATACGCAGTATTTT
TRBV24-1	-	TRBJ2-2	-	CATSDFNGRADTGELFF	TGTGCCACCAGTGATTTCAACGGCAGGGCCGACACCGGGGAGCTGTTTTTT
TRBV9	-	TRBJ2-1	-	CASSPVLWGSYNEQFF	TGTGCCAGCAGTCCGGTCCTATGGGGCTCCTACAATGAGCAGTTCTTC
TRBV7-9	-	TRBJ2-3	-	CASSPWQASSTDTQYF	TGTGCCAGCAGCCCCTGGCAGGCTTCTAGCACAGATACGCAGTATTTT
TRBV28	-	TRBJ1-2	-	CASSSNNERGLFYGYTF	TGTGCCAGCAGTTCTAATAACGAACGGGGCCTCTTCTATGGCTACACCTTC
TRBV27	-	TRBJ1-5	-	CASSFLLGNQPQHF	TGTGCCAGCAGTTTTTTGTTGGGCAATCAGCCCCAGCATTTT
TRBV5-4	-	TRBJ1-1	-	CASTSSRDTEAFF	TGTGCCAGCACCTCCTCCAGGGACACTGAAGCTTTCTTT